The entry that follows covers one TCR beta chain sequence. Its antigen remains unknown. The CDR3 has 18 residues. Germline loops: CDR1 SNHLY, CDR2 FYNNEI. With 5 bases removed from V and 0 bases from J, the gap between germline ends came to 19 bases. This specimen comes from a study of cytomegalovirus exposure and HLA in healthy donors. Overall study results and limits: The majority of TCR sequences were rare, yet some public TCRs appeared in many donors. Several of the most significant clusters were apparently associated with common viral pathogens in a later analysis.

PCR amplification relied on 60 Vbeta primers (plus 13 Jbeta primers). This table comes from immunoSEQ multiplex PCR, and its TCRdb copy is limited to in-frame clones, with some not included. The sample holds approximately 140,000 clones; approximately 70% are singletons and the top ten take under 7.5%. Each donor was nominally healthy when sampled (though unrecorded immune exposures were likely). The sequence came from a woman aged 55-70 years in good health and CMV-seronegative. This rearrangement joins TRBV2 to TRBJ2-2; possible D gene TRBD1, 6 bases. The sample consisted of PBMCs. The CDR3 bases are TGTGCCAGCAGTCCGCGTTTTCTTGGGGGCCCGAACACCGGGGAGCTGTTTTTT. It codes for CASSPRFLGGPNTGELFF.